Below, 19 T cell receptor beta chains from the same sample are listed, as sequenced in a study of blood T cells in healthy people across ages. Sample-barcoded 5' priming and a J-beta primer mix drove a second PCR of about 6 to 11 cycles. TCRdb ran MiXCR on the 5' RACE reads and lists one entry per CDR3 protein. In the table there are about 500,000 distinct CDR3 sequences, around 24% of which are singletons. These same data were also listed under a study on T cells of mothers and their children.

Sequenced material: blood. Receptors were obtained from a boy between 10 and 17 years old in good health.

This clonotype was detected many times. The chain carries TRBV15 and TRBJ2-3; 8 nucleotides line up with TRBD2. The trim removed 3 bases at V and 3 bases at J, leaving 2 bases unmatched. The CDR3 runs to 14 residues. CDR1 LNHNV and CDR2 YYDKDF come from the germline V gene (reference sequence). This CDR3 is CATSSGGATDTQYF. Here the CDR3 DNA reads TGTGCCACCAGCAGCGGGGGGGCGACAGATACGCAGTATTTT.

This chain joins TRBV7-9 and TRBJ1-1, with 10 positions matching TRBD1. The CDR3 length is 12 residues. The trim removed 3 bases at V and 11 bases at J, leaving 3 bases unmatched. CDR1 and CDR2 from the germline V gene are SEHNR and FQNEAQ (reference sequence). The CDR3 DNA reads as TGTGCCAGCAGCTTGGCGGACAGGGGGGCTTTCTTT. This codes for CASSLADRGAFF.

This chain connects TRBV7-2 to TRBJ1-2; 10 bases match TRBD1. J was trimmed by 6 bases and V by 3 bases; bases with no gene match: 4. The CDR3 is made up of 14 amino acids. In germline, CDR1 is SGHTA, CDR2 FQGNSA. CDR3 protein: CASSLTGGDHGYTF. CDR3 sequence (DNA): TGTGCCAGCAGCTTGACAGGGGGCGATCATGGCTACACCTTC.

The gene calls are TRBV19 and TRBJ1-4, with TRBD1 matching over 9 bases. V dropped 5 bases and J dropped 0; count of bases not matched to a gene: 7. Germline assignment: CDR1 LNHDA and CDR2 SQIVND (reference sequence). The CDR3 totals 17 residues. CDR3 sequence (DNA): TGTGCCAGTAGTCGACGGGACAGGGAGGCAACTAATGAAAAACTGTTTTTT. Translated: CASSRRDREATNEKLFF.

The chain couples TRBV24-1 to TRBJ1-2; D perhaps matches TRBD1 (5 bases). Germline V CDR1 and CDR2: KGHDR, SFDVKD. V lost 5 bases to trimming and J lost 4 bases, with 10 bases between them. This CDR3 is built from 13 residues. CDR3 in DNA: TGTGCCACCAGTGGGGGGGTCGGCTATGGCTACACCTTC. Protein: CATSGGVGYGYTF.

The rearrangement joins TRBV27 to TRBJ2-1; D is possibly TRBD2 (6 bases). Between the trimmed V and J ends, which lost 9 bases and 2 bases, there was a span of 17 bases. The germline V gene has CDR1 MNHEY and CDR2 SMNVEV (reference sequence). This CDR3 is built from 15 residues. This CDR3 is CASGGRSVAYNEQFF. The CDR3 DNA reads as TGTGCCAGTGGGGGGAGGTCAGTCGCCTACAATGAGCAGTTCTTC.

CDR3 sequence (DNA): TGTGCCAGCAGGGCGACAGTCTCCTACGAGCAGTACTTC. Its translation is CASRATVSYEQYF. The chain is built from TRBV27 and TRBJ2-7; possible D gene TRBD1, 5 bases. The CDR3 covers 13 residues. The V end was cut by 6 bases, the J end by 0 bases, with 9 bases between. CDR1 MNHEY and CDR2 SMNVEV come from the germline V gene (reference sequence).

In its sample, this clonotype was seen once. The rearrangement joins TRBV7-9 to TRBJ1-1, with 8 bases aligning to TRBD1. The ends lost 2 bases at V and 1 base at J; junction bases unmatched: 15. CDR3 size: 19 residues. Germline CDR1 is SEHNR and CDR2 is FQNEAQ (reference sequence). Written as DNA, the CDR3 is TGTGCCAGCAGCTTACTGGAAGGCAGGGGGCGCTTGGGGAACACTGAAGCTTTCTTT. Protein sequence: CASSLLEGRGRLGNTEAFF.

A few counts support this clonotype. This chain joins TRBV27 and TRBJ1-5; D gene uncertain. Trimming removed 2 bases from V and 5 bases from J, with 7 bases in between. This CDR3 comprises 13 residues. Germline V CDR1 and CDR2: MNHEY, SMNVEV (reference sequence). The CDR3: CASSLGRYQPQHF. CDR3 nucleotides: TGTGCCAGCAGTTTAGGAAGGTATCAGCCCCAGCATTTT.

The J gene is TRBJ1-4, the V gene TRBV7-9; D gene unclear. The CDR3 is 16 residues long. From germline, CDR1 is SEHNR and CDR2 FQNEAQ (reference sequence). V lost 2 bases and J lost 0, with 10 bases in between. The CDR3 protein is CASSLLDGPTNEKLFF. Here the CDR3 DNA reads TGTGCCAGCAGCTTATTGGACGGACCAACTAATGAAAAACTGTTTTTT. Drawing the rest from reference TRBV7-9 and TRBJ1-4, the complete variable domain is DTGVSQNPRHKITKRGQNVTFRCDPISEHNRLYWYRQTLGQGPEFLTYFQNEAQLEKSRLLSDRFSAERPKGSFSTLEIQRTEQGDSAMYLCASSLLDGPTNEKLFFGSGTQLSVL.

This clonotype was detected many times. This chain's CDR3 is CAISGSGANVLTF. CDR3 DNA: TGTGCCATCTCGGGGTCTGGGGCCAACGTCCTGACTTTC. The V call is TRBV28, the J call TRBJ2-6, with a tentative D call TRBD2 (5 bases). Germline V gene lookup returns CDR1 MDHEN and CDR2 SYDVKM. The V end lost 10 bases, the J end lost 1 base, and 8 bases lay between the germline ends. This CDR3 is built from 13 residues. The whole variable domain, filled in from reference TRBV28 and TRBJ2-6, reads DVKVTQSSRYLVKRTGEKVFLECVQDMDHENMFWYRQDPGLGLRLIYFSYDVKMKEKGDIPEGYSVSREKKERFSLILESASTNQTSMYLCAISGSGANVLTFGAGSRLTVL.

This sequence joins TRBV20-1 and TRBJ1-3; TRBD1 matches 7 bases. V was pared by 6 bases and J by 0 bases, with 5 bases of the junction left unmatched. The CDR3 totals 14 residues. CDR1 DFQATT and CDR2 SNEGSKA come from the germline V gene (reference sequence). DNA of the CDR3: TGCAGTGCCTTCGGGACAGCCTCTGGAAACACCATATATTTT. The encoded protein is CSAFGTASGNTIYF.

This chain uses TRBV29-1 with TRBJ2-1; TRBD2 matches at 13 bases. V lost 4 bases and J lost 8; bases outside the gene matches: 5. CDR3 length equals 14 residues. In germline, CDR1 is SQVTM, CDR2 ANQGSEA. For the CDR3, the DNA is TGCAGCGTTGTTGGACTAGCGGGAGTCGATGAGCAGTTCTTC. Amino acids: CSVVGLAGVDEQFF.

This clonotype has just a few counts. The V call is TRBV25-1, the J call TRBJ1-3; D perhaps matches TRBD1 (6 bases). V shed 6 bases and J shed 2 bases, with 11 bases lying between them. The germline V gene has CDR1 MGHDK and CDR2 SYGVNS. The CDR3 sequence is 14 residues long. The CDR3 sequence is CASSLTGPGNTIYF. The CDR3 nucleotides read TGTGCCAGCAGCCTAACAGGGCCTGGAAACACCATATATTTT.

This clonotype has more than one count but fewer than ten. The V and J genes are TRBV7-9 and TRBJ1-5; TRBD1 might be the D (5 bases). Germline CDR1 reads SEHNR; CDR2 reads FQNEAQ (reference sequence). Trimming shortened V by 2 bases and J by 6 bases, and 20 bases separated the two germline ends. This CDR3 has 17 amino acids. The CDR3 spells CASSLKTGQGRLQPQHF. CDR3 DNA sequence: TGTGCCAGCAGCTTAAAAACGGGCCAGGGCCGACTTCAGCCCCAGCATTTT.

This clonotype was detected only a few times. This chain connects TRBV12-3 or TRBV12-4 to TRBJ2-5, with TRBD1 as a possible D gene (6 bases). There are 14 residues in the CDR3. Trimming took 7 bases from V and 3 from J, leaving 15 bases between them. CDR3 sequence reads: CASTPTGSKETQYF. In DNA form, the CDR3 reads TGTGCCAGCACCCCCACAGGGTCCAAAGAGACCCAGTACTTC.

The chain employs TRBV7-2 and TRBJ2-7; TRBD2 matches at 8 bases. In germline, CDR1 is SGHTA, CDR2 FQGNSA. The CDR3 totals 17 residues. J lost 4 bases, V lost 0 bases, and 11 bases had no gene match. The CDR3 is CASSLAASGSLKYEQYF. The CDR3 coding sequence is TGTGCCAGCAGCTTAGCAGCTAGCGGGTCGTTGAAGTACGAGCAGTACTTC.

This clonotype has only a few counts. The chain carries TRBV18 and TRBJ2-3, with TRBD2 identical over 9 bases. The CDR3 runs 15 residues. The germline gives CDR1 KGHSH, CDR2 LQKENI. The V segment lost 4 bases and the J segment 3 bases; nucleotides outside the gene matches: 5. The CDR3 nucleotides are TGTGCCAGCTCACAGCAAGCGGGAGGTACAGATACGCAGTATTTT. Translated: CASSQQAGGTDTQYF.

In this sample, this clonotype turned up a few times. The chain recombines TRBV6-2 or TRBV6-3 with TRBJ2-5; maybe TRBD2 (6 bases). Germline lookup yields CDR1 MNHEY and CDR2 SVGEGT. The V end lost 2 bases, the J end lost 4 bases, and 11 bases lay between the germline ends. CDR3 length: 14 amino acids. CDR3 bases: TGTGCCAGCAGTTACAGACTAGAAGGAGAGACCCAGTACTTC. It encodes CASSYRLEGETQYF.